Presented here are 11 T cell receptor beta chains from one specimen sequenced in a study of T cells in Graves' hyperthyroidism and ophthalmopathy. RNA transcripts provided the source from which TCR beta CDR3 regions were amplified. With the HTBI primer set, the TCR CDR3 went through a first round of RT-PCR. TCRdb fed the multiplex PCR reads into MiXCR, producing one record per CDR3 protein. The sample gives approximately 430,000 distinct CDR3 sequences, 15% to 17% of which show up once; roughly 8% is in the top ten. The sequenced sample consisted of blood. These receptors came from a woman between 18 and 30 years old with Graves' hyperthyroidism.

This clonotype was recorded many times. The V and J genes are TRBV12-3 or TRBV12-4 and TRBJ1-6, with 11 bases identical to TRBD1. CDR3 length: 14 amino acids. V was clipped by 6 bases and J by 9 bases; unmatched bases: 4. CDR3 region: CASRGTGGSSPLHF. In DNA form, the CDR3 reads TGTGCCAGCAGGGGGACAGGGGGTTCTTCACCCCTCCACTTT.

This clonotype showed up many times. This chain uses TRBV10-2 with TRBJ2-7, with TRBD2 matching 13 bases. V gave up 6 bases and J gave up 0 bases; unmatched junction bases: 5. Germline CDR1 is WSHSY and CDR2 is SAAADI. This CDR3 is 16 amino acids long. The CDR3 nucleotides are TGCGCCAGCAGAGGACTAGCGGGAGTTCCCTCCTACGAGCAGTACTTC. Encoded protein: CASRGLAGVPSYEQYF.

This chain connects TRBV29-1 to TRBJ2-6; 7 bases are shared with TRBD1. CDR1 is SQVTM and CDR2 is ANQGSEA in the germline V gene. This CDR3 has 13 amino acids. After removal of 5 bases from V and 3 bases from J, the junction contained 1 base not matched to a gene. The CDR3 loop reads CSVRQGGANVLTF. CDR3 sequence (DNA): TGCAGCGTTCGACAGGGTGGGGCCAACGTCCTGACTTTC.

This clonotype was recorded many times. The chain employs TRBV12-3 or TRBV12-4 and TRBJ2-7, with 13 nucleotides matching TRBD2. V was clipped by 10 bases and J by 4 bases; unmatched bases: 4. This CDR3 has 13 residues. The DNA for the CDR3 is TGTGCCACCGCGACTAGCGGGGGGTACGAGCAGTACTTC. Its protein is CATATSGGYEQYF.

This clonotype was seen at least ten times. This chain joins TRBV6-2 or TRBV6-3 and TRBJ2-7, with a possible D match to TRBD2 (5 bases). CDR3 length equals 14 residues. The V end lost 7 bases, the J end lost 1 base, and 14 bases lay between the germline ends. Germline V lookup: CDR1 MNHEY, CDR2 SVGEGT. The CDR3 DNA sequence: TGTGCCAGCACTGAGGACGGAGGATCCTACGAGCAGTACTTC. Translated, it gives CASTEDGGSYEQYF.

This clonotype was recorded at least ten times. V gene TRBV6-1 combines with J gene TRBJ1-5, with TRBD1 identical over 9 bases. CDR1 and CDR2 from the germline V gene are MNHNS and SASEGT. Trimming took 6 bases from V and 0 from J; bases not matched to a gene: 12. The CDR3 runs 18 residues. CDR3 sequence reads: CASSATGGLSYSNQPQHF. CDR3 nucleotide sequence: TGTGCCAGCAGCGCTACAGGGGGCCTCTCCTATAGCAATCAGCCCCAGCATTTT.

This clonotype appeared many times. The V gene is TRBV27, the J gene TRBJ2-3, with D possibly matching TRBD2 (5 bases). V lost 6 bases and J 0 bases, leaving 10 bases between the germline ends. In germline, CDR1 is MNHEY, CDR2 SMNVEV (reference sequence). This CDR3 is built from 14 residues. CDR3 nucleotides: TGTGCCAGCAGATCTGGAGGTAGCACAGATACGCAGTATTTT. Encoded protein: CASRSGGSTDTQYF.

This clonotype was found many times. This chain uses TRBV12-3 or TRBV12-4 with TRBJ1-3; D unresolved. This CDR3 is 18 amino acids long. Trimming cost V 2 bases and J 2 bases, with 19 bases left between them. CDR3 coding DNA: TGTGCCAGCAGTTTATGGGTCAGTGCGAGCGAACCTGGAAACACCATATATTTT. Its protein product is CASSLWVSASEPGNTIYF.

This clonotype has more than one count but fewer than ten. The V gene is TRBV6-2 or TRBV6-3, the J gene TRBJ2-1, with D hard to call. Germline lookup yields CDR1 MNHEY and CDR2 SVGEGT. Deletions cut 0 bases from V and 8 bases from J, with 11 bases between. The CDR3 runs 14 residues. Here the CDR3 DNA reads TGTGCCAGCAGTTACTCGAAACAGAACCATGAGCAGTTCTTC. Protein product: CASSYSKQNHEQFF.

The chain combines TRBV28 with TRBJ2-4, with TRBD1 identical over 8 bases. The ends lost 3 bases at V and 7 bases at J; junction bases unmatched: 8. The CDR3 consists of 15 residues. Germline loops: CDR1 MDHEN, CDR2 SYDVKM. The CDR3 DNA sequence: TGTGCCAGCAGTTTCGGCCAGGGGGCGCGGAACATTCAGTACTTC. Its translation: CASSFGQGARNIQYF.

This chain connects TRBV6-9 to TRBJ2-6, with 11 bases matching TRBD1. Germline CDR1 reads MNHGY; CDR2 reads SVAAGI. The ends lost 3 bases at V and 0 bases at J; junction bases unmatched: 13. The CDR3 has 21 residues. The DNA for the CDR3 is TGTGCCAGCAGTTACCGACCCCCCCGGACAGGGGGCTCCTCTGGGGCCAACGTCCTGACTTTC. Translating gives CASSYRPPRTGGSSGANVLTF.